This is a list of T cell receptor beta chains from one sample in a study of shared clonotypes between healthy human individuals. TCRdb's copy holds only in-frame clones and misses some; the assay was immunoSEQ multiplex PCR. The repertoire holds 2 million to 2.5 million clones, with just over 90% as singletons. The sequenced sample was naive CD4+ T cells from PBMCs. These receptors were taken from a man younger than 30 in good health. Some clones in this sample may be carry-over from other donors' samples. Each CDR3 is given with its conserved first and last residue. A D gene is named only where the DNA matches it firmly. Size is stated for part of the rows, as once, few or many counts, or as a class when the clone is expanded.

abundance,j_gene,d_gene,v_gene,CDR3nt,CDR3aa
.,TRBJ2-3,TRBD2,TRBV5-4,TGTGCCAGCAGCCCGGGACTAGCGGGATCCACAGATACGCAGTATTTT,CASSPGLAGSTDTQYF
.,TRBJ2-7,.,TRBV28,TGTGCCAGCAGTTTCGGGGTGTACGAGCAGTACTTC,CASSFGVYEQYF
.,TRBJ2-7,.,TRBV10-3,TGTGCCATCAGTCCTACTACTGAGTTGGGCGAGCAGTACTTC,CAISPTTELGEQYF
.,TRBJ2-1,.,TRBV11-2,TGTGCCAGCAGCACGAATGAGCAGTTCTTC,CASSTNEQFF
.,TRBJ2-7,.,TRBV5-1,TGCGCCAGCACGAGCGCGGGGACGGGGGAGCAGTACTTC,CASTSAGTGEQYF
.,TRBJ1-2,.,TRBV19,TGTGCCAGTAGTGCGGGACCTTACGGCTATGGCTACACCTTC,CASSAGPYGYGYTF
.,TRBJ1-1,.,TRBV6-5,TGTGCCAGCAGTTACTCTGGGGGGCAAGCTTTCTTT,CASSYSGGQAFF
.,TRBJ1-4,.,TRBV4-1,TGCGCCAGCAGCCAAGATGAGGCCCGCGGCCTAATTAATGAAAAACTGTTTTTT,CASSQDEARGLINEKLFF
.,TRBJ2-2,.,TRBV4-3,TGCGCCAGCAGATCGAGTGACCGTAACACCGGGGAGCTGTTTTTT,CASRSSDRNTGELFF
.,TRBJ2-7,.,TRBV14,TGTGCCAGCAGGCTATATTCGGGGGGCCCCTACGAGCAGTACTTC,CASRLYSGGPYEQYF
.,TRBJ1-4,.,TRBV4-2,TGTGCCAGCAGCCAAGATTCGGGCCCCGGCCAGGAAAAACTGTTTTTT,CASSQDSGPGQEKLFF
few,TRBJ2-2,.,TRBV12-5,TGTGCTAGTGGTCGGGACACCGGGGAGCTGTTTTTT,CASGRDTGELFF
.,TRBJ2-3,TRBD1,TRBV19,TGTGCCAGTAGTATAGGAGGCAGGGGGCACACAGATACGCAGTATTTT,CASSIGGRGHTDTQYF
.,TRBJ2-1,.,TRBV6-4,TGTGCCAGCAGTGAACGGGGCCGGTCCTACAATGAGCAGTTCTTC,CASSERGRSYNEQFF
.,TRBJ1-5,TRBD1,TRBV5-1,TGCGCCAGCAGCTTGGGGACAGGGGATAGCAATCAGCCCCAGCATTTT,CASSLGTGDSNQPQHF
.,TRBJ2-7,TRBD1,TRBV19,TGTGCCAGTAGTACGACAGGGGGCGAGGGGGAGCAGTACTTC,CASSTTGGEGEQYF
.,TRBJ2-7,TRBD1,TRBV18,TGTGCCAGCTCACCCGGGACAGAACCCTACGAGCAGTACTTC,CASSPGTEPYEQYF
few,TRBJ1-2,.,TRBV7-9,TGTGCCAGCAGCCCGATTAGACCGGTGGGAGGCTACACCTTC,CASSPIRPVGGYTF
.,TRBJ2-3,TRBD2,TRBV10-3,TGTGCCATCAGTGCGTCACTAGCGGGAGTGGGCACAGATACGCAGTATTTT,CAISASLAGVGTDTQYF
.,TRBJ2-1,TRBD2,TRBV10-1,TGCGCCAGCAGTGACATGGGACTAGCCCTCTTCTTC,CASSDMGLALFF
.,TRBJ1-1,.,TRBV18,TGTGCCAGCTCGCCGTTCCGGAACTTACCGGCGGGGGTGAACACTGAAGCTTTCTTT,CASSPFRNLPAGVNTEAFF
.,TRBJ2-7,.,TRBV28,TGTGCCAGCAGCCCCGTGCTCCCCGACGAGCAGTACTTC,CASSPVLPDEQYF
.,TRBJ2-7,.,TRBV5-6,TGTGCCAGCAGCCACACATTTTCGGGGGGCCGCTCCTACGAGCAGTACTTC,CASSHTFSGGRSYEQYF
.,TRBJ1-1,.,TRBV7-3,TGTGCCAGCAGCCAAGGCGTAGGCGCTGAAGCTTTCTTT,CASSQGVGAEAFF
.,TRBJ1-2,.,TRBV5-8,TGTGCCAGCTCTATCAGCAGGTCCGCCTATGGCTACACCTTC,CASSISRSAYGYTF
.,TRBJ2-1,.,TRBV9,TGTGCCAGCAGCCCCCCACGGGGGCGGGACGCCTACAATGAGCAGTTCTTC,CASSPPRGRDAYNEQFF
.,TRBJ1-2,.,TRBV7-6,TGTGCCAGCAGCTTAGGCTCCGGGGGCGCGGTATATTTTGGCTACACCTTC,CASSLGSGGAVYFGYTF
.,TRBJ1-2,TRBD1,TRBV28,TGTGCCAGCAGTTTCCTAGACAGGGGTGGCTACACCTTC,CASSFLDRGGYTF